This T cell receptor beta chain came from a study of T cell responses to AZD1222 COVID-19 vaccine. Study-wide results and caveats: Spike-wide coverage was observed for vaccine-associated CD4 TCRs, with dominant responses at 160-218 and 743-854. Among those given AZD1222, only 5 to 7 were seropositive at baseline.

Turning to this clone: The antigen is unknown.

The repertoire was sequenced with immunoSEQ multiplex PCR; TCRdb's copy has only in-frame clones and lacks some. This table holds about 130,000 clones, nearly 95% found once. This CDR3 region has 14 residues. Germline V gene sequence: CDR1 MRHNA, CDR2 SNTAGT. V was clipped by 7 bases and J by 4 bases; unmatched bases: 9. The sequence came from an adult in good health. Sequenced material: peripheral blood, taken on day 0 of AZD1222 vaccination. The chain is built from TRBV6-4 and TRBJ1-1; TRBD1 matches at 7 bases. The CDR3 reads CASKIQGDSTEAFF. In DNA form, the CDR3 reads TGTGCCAGCAAGATTCAGGGGGATAGCACTGAAGCTTTCTTT.